This entry lists 28 T cell receptor beta chains sequenced from one sample in a study of spatial heterogeneity in lung cancer. Study-level findings and limits: Tumor mutation counts were tracked by expanded intratumoral alpha and beta TCR counts.

TCRdb independently ran MiXCR on the 5' RACE reads; one entry per CDR3 protein. This table has about 6,300 distinct CDR3 sequences, 1% to 1.5% appearing once. Their antigen targets remain unknown. Documented time point: sample taken at primary tumor resection. This specimen was lung tumor tissue, taken at surgery. These receptors were obtained from a male donor with early-stage non-small cell lung cancer.

This clonotype rates as medium-sized (0.01 to 0.1%). The chain employs TRBV28 and TRBJ1-1; 7 bases map to TRBD1. Trimming took 7 bases from V and 3 from J; bases not matched to a gene: 8. Germline CDR1 MDHEN, CDR2 SYDVKM. CDR3 size: 14 residues. CDR3 in DNA: TGTGCCAGCAACCTGGACAGGACATACACTGAAGCTTTCTTT. Translated: CASNLDRTYTEAFF.

This clonotype has a count of ten or more. The chain uses TRBV6-5 and TRBJ1-6; no clear D. Trimming removed 0 bases from V and 8 bases from J, with 5 bases in between. Germline V gene lookup returns CDR1 MNHEY and CDR2 SVGAGI. The CDR3 length is 13 residues. In DNA, the CDR3 is TGTGCCAGCAGTTACTCCCGGGATTCACCCCTCCACTTT. It encodes CASSYSRDSPLHF.

By share, this clonotype ranks as medium-sized (0.01 to 0.1%). The chain couples TRBV19 to TRBJ2-3; D may be TRBD2 (6 bases). Germline V gene lookup returns CDR1 LNHDA and CDR2 SQIVND (reference sequence). Trimming left V 3 bases short and J 6 bases short, with 16 bases between. The length of the CDR3 is 15 residues. The CDR3 spells CASSIRERNTDTQYF. CDR3 coding DNA: TGTGCCAGTAGTATCCGGGAGAGAAATACGGATACGCAGTATTTT.

This clonotype was seen at least ten times. The chain links TRBV24-1 to TRBJ2-2, with D possibly being TRBD2 (7 bases). This CDR3 comprises 17 residues. The germline CDR1 and CDR2 sequences are KGHDR and SFDVKD. V gave up 3 bases and J gave up 3 bases, with 16 bases separating them. CDR3 residues: CATSDLPGGQDTGELFF. The CDR3 DNA sequence: TGTGCCACCAGTGATCTCCCCGGGGGGCAGGACACCGGGGAGCTGTTTTTT.

By share, this clonotype ranks as medium-sized (0.01 to 0.1%). CDR3 sequence reads: CASSQTGIAAENNEQFF. The CDR3 region has the DNA TGTGCCAGCAGTCAGACCGGGATAGCGGCAGAAAACAATGAGCAGTTCTTC. The V call is TRBV6-5, the J call TRBJ2-1; perhaps TRBD2 as D (6 bases). The CDR3 loop spans 17 amino acids. Trimming cost V 5 bases and J 5 bases, with 22 bases left between them. Germline values: CDR1 MNHEY, CDR2 SVGAGI.

This clonotype was seen at least ten times. The rearrangement joins TRBV19 to TRBJ2-1, with 10 nucleotides matching TRBD2. CDR1 and CDR2 from the germline V gene are LNHDA and SQIVND (reference sequence). The CDR3 consists of 15 residues. V trimming: 9 bases; J trimming: 6 bases; junction bases outside the gene matches: 11. CDR3: CASSLAGALLNEQFF. The CDR3 DNA is TGTGCCAGCAGTCTAGCGGGGGCCCTACTCAATGAGCAGTTCTTC.

This clonotype ranks as medium-sized (0.01 to 0.1%). This rearrangement joins TRBV27 to TRBJ2-7; D assignment may be TRBD1 or TRBD2 (5 bases each). Germline CDR1 MNHEY, CDR2 SMNVEV (reference sequence). Trimming left V 2 bases short and J 6 bases short, with 11 bases between. The CDR3 spans 13 residues. CDR3 DNA sequence: TGTGCCAGCAGTTTAGGGGGTTCCGGCGAGCAGTACTTC. This translates into CASSLGGSGEQYF.

This clonotype is medium-sized in the sample. The rearrangement uses TRBV6-1 and TRBJ1-1; no clear D gene. Germline V lookup: CDR1 MNHNS, CDR2 SASEGT. This CDR3 is built from 15 residues. The ends were cut back, 3 bases at V and 3 bases at J, with 14 bases in the middle. The DNA for the CDR3 is TGTGCCAGCAGTGAGCGGCCGGGCCCGGACACTGAAGCTTTCTTT. This gives the protein CASSERPGPDTEAFF.

This clonotype was found many times. J is TRBJ2-2 and V is TRBV7-2; the D is unclear. Trimming pared 5 bases from V and 6 bases from J, leaving 16 bases between. This CDR3 comprises 15 residues. Germline CDR1 and CDR2: SGHTA and FQGNSA. Written as DNA, the CDR3 is TGTGCCAGCAGCGCCCCGATTGGTCGCCCCGGGGAGCTGTTTTTT. Amino acid sequence: CASSAPIGRPGELFF.

This clonotype was observed many times. The gene calls are TRBV29-1 and TRBJ2-1; weak D call: TRBD1 (6 bases). V was cut by 7 bases and J by 6 bases, with 10 bases left in between. Germline CDR1 reads SQVTM; CDR2 reads ANQGSEA. The CDR3 runs to 11 residues. CDR3 sequence: CSGKQGNEQFF. DNA for the CDR3: TGCAGCGGAAAACAGGGCAATGAGCAGTTCTTC.

This clonotype counts as medium-sized. The CDR3: CASRLVRANVLTF. CDR3 sequence (DNA): TGTGCCAGTAGGCTTGTTCGGGCCAACGTCCTGACTTTC. The V and J genes are TRBV19 and TRBJ2-6, with D hard to call. Germline-derived CDR1 and CDR2 are LNHDA and SQIVND (reference sequence). The CDR3 totals 13 residues. V was pared by 6 bases and J by 5 bases, with 8 bases between.

This clonotype is medium-sized. This chain links TRBV29-1 with TRBJ1-2; possibly TRBD1 for D (5 bases). Germline V lookup: CDR1 SQVTM, CDR2 ANQGSEA. This CDR3 region has 15 residues. The germline V and J ends were trimmed by 1 base and 3 bases, with 15 bases remaining between them. The CDR3 protein is CSVEVLPGGDYGYTF. Here the CDR3 DNA reads TGCAGCGTTGAAGTACTCCCAGGAGGGGACTATGGCTACACCTTC.

The sample holds many counts of this clonotype. The chain uses TRBV6-5 and TRBJ2-7; D not certain. The CDR3 length is 12 residues. Germline V gives CDR1 MNHEY, CDR2 SVGAGI. The V end lost 5 bases, the J end lost 6 bases, and 11 bases lay between the germline ends. The CDR3 sequence is CASSRTAGEQYF. CDR3 DNA sequence: TGTGCCAGCAGTCGGACCGCCGGCGAGCAGTACTTC.

This clonotype appeared many times. The chain carries TRBV7-9 and TRBJ1-1; TRBD1 might be the D (6 bases). Germline values: CDR1 SEHNR, CDR2 FQNEAQ (reference sequence). This CDR3 is 13 amino acids long. V lost 5 bases and J lost 7, with 14 bases in between. The CDR3 sequence: CASSRWTVNEAFF. The CDR3 bases are TGTGCCAGCAGCCGGTGGACAGTCAATGAAGCTTTCTTT.

This clonotype appeared many times. This chain joins TRBV5-1 and TRBJ2-3; D is possibly TRBD1 (6 bases). Trimming shortened V by 3 bases and J by 6 bases, and 14 bases separated the two germline ends. The germline gives CDR1 SGHRS, CDR2 YFSETQ. CDR3 length: 14 residues. The CDR3 protein is CASSSDTRGDTQYF. CDR3 DNA sequence: TGCGCCAGCAGCTCCGACACTAGGGGGGATACGCAGTATTTT.

By its share, this clonotype is medium-sized. The chain recombines TRBV20-1 with TRBJ1-1, with D possibly being TRBD1 (5 bases). V was cut by 5 bases and J by 5 bases, with 18 bases left in between. Germline V CDR1 and CDR2: DFQATT, SNEGSKA (reference sequence). The CDR3 extends over 14 amino acids. The CDR3: CSAPRNQGGTEAFF. CDR3 DNA: TGCAGTGCTCCAAGGAATCAGGGAGGGACTGAAGCTTTCTTT.

Relative to its sample, this clonotype is medium-sized. The V and J genes are TRBV12-3 or TRBV12-4 and TRBJ2-2; D is possibly TRBD2 (5 bases). Trimming shortened V by 3 bases and J by 4 bases, and 18 bases separated the two germline ends. This CDR3 is built from 17 residues. This CDR3 reads CASSFQTADEGTGELFF. DNA for the CDR3: TGTGCCAGCAGTTTCCAGACGGCGGACGAGGGCACCGGGGAGCTGTTTTTT.

This clonotype ranks as medium-sized (0.01 to 0.1%). The rearrangement links TRBV19 to TRBJ2-1; TRBD1 agrees at 9 bases. Germline lookup yields CDR1 LNHDA and CDR2 SQIVND (reference sequence). Germline trimming cut 5 bases from V and 6 bases from J; bases unmatched to any gene: 8. The CDR3 totals 15 residues. The CDR3 DNA is TGTGCCAGTAGTCCCGGGACAGGGATTCTCAATGAGCAGTTCTTC. Translated, it gives CASSPGTGILNEQFF.

This clonotype is labeled large (0.1 to 1%). This rearrangement joins TRBV2 to TRBJ1-1; 11 positions agree with TRBD1. CDR1 and CDR2 from the germline V gene are SNHLY and FYNNEI. J gave up 1 base and V 2 bases, and 6 bases lay outside the gene matches. The CDR3 contains 17 residues. The CDR3 is CASSEPRTGGRNTEAFF. In DNA, the CDR3 is TGTGCCAGCAGTGAACCCCGGACAGGGGGCAGGAACACTGAAGCTTTCTTT.

This clonotype has a count of ten or more. Sequence at one end of the junction differs from germline and may be a read error. V is TRBV10-1 and J is TRBJ1-5; D remains ambiguous. This CDR3 region has 12 residues. CDR1 WNHNN and CDR2 SYGVQD come from the germline V gene (reference sequence). In nucleotides, the CDR3 is TGCGCCAGCAGTGAATCTAATCTGCCCCAGCATTTT. Its translation is CASSESNLPQHF.

This clonotype was seen ten or more times. The chain joins TRBV29-1 to TRBJ1-2; 7 bases are shared with TRBD1. Unmatched junction bases numbered 5, after V lost 1 base and J lost 6 bases. The germline CDR1 and CDR2 sequences are SQVTM and ANQGSEA. CDR3 length equals 13 residues. The DNA of the CDR3 is TGCAGCGTTGAAGCTCTGACAGGGAATGGCTACACCTTC. Translation: CSVEALTGNGYTF.

This clonotype was counted at least ten times. The J gene is TRBJ2-6, the V gene TRBV29-1, with TRBD1 identical over 10 bases. CDR3 length equals 17 residues. With V trimmed by 3 bases and J by 2 bases, 7 bases remained unmatched. CDR1 SQVTM and CDR2 ANQGSEA come from the germline V gene. Written as DNA, the CDR3 is TGCAGCGTTGATCTCGGGACAGGGGATCCTGGGGCCAACGTCCTGACTTTC. It specifies CSVDLGTGDPGANVLTF.

By sample fraction, this clonotype is medium-sized (0.01 to 0.1%). The chain couples TRBV21-1 to TRBJ1-1. TRBV21-1 is listed as a pseudogene. The CDR3 sequence is 16 residues long. CDR3 in amino acids: CASSKVGYRDNTEAFF. The CDR3 bases are TGTGCCAGCAGCAAAGTGGGGTACAGAGACAACACTGAAGCTTTCTTT.

Sample share makes this clonotype medium-sized. V and J are TRBV27 and TRBJ1-5, with D unclear. Germline CDR1 reads MNHEY; CDR2 reads SMNVEV (reference sequence). Trimming removed 8 bases at V and 0 bases at J, with 5 bases between. The CDR3 is made up of 12 amino acids. DNA of the CDR3: TGTGCCAGCGGTTATAGCAATCAGCCCCAGCATTTT. The encoded protein is CASGYSNQPQHF.

In its sample, this clonotype was seen many times. The chain uses TRBV3-1 and TRBJ2-5; D is unclear. Germline loops: CDR1 LGHDT, CDR2 YNNKEL (reference sequence). The V end lost 4 bases, the J end lost 1 base, and 7 bases lay between the germline ends. This CDR3 has 13 amino acids. CDR3 sequence reads: CASSPGSQETQYF. The CDR3 bases are TGTGCCAGCAGCCCCGGCAGCCAAGAGACCCAGTACTTC.

The sample holds many counts of this clonotype. J is TRBJ1-2 and V is TRBV19; D is undetermined. V lost 10 bases, J lost 1 base, and 16 bases lay in between. Germline CDR1 is LNHDA and CDR2 is SQIVND (reference sequence). The CDR3 is made up of 14 amino acids. In DNA, the CDR3 is TGTGCCACCTTCCTTGAGGGCAATAACTATGGCTACACCTTC. As protein: CATFLEGNNYGYTF.

This clonotype was recorded many times. This chain links TRBV10-3 with TRBJ2-1; D remains ambiguous. The germline V gene encodes CDR1 ENHRY and CDR2 SYGVKD. This CDR3 spans 13 amino acids. Trimming pared 8 bases from V and 6 bases from J, leaving 14 bases between. CDR3 DNA: TGTGCCATCGGAAGGCCCCCCAGCAATGAGCAGTTCTTC. Encoded protein: CAIGRPPSNEQFF.

This clonotype is judged medium-sized. The chain has TRBV28 and TRBJ1-2; a possible D gene is TRBD1 (5 bases). V lost 6 bases to trimming and J lost 4 bases, with 15 bases between them. The CDR3 has 14 residues. From germline, CDR1 is MDHEN and CDR2 SYDVKM. CDR3 nucleotide sequence: TGTGCCAGCAGCCGCCCGGGGGAGCCCTATGGCTACACCTTC. Translation gives CASSRPGEPYGYTF.